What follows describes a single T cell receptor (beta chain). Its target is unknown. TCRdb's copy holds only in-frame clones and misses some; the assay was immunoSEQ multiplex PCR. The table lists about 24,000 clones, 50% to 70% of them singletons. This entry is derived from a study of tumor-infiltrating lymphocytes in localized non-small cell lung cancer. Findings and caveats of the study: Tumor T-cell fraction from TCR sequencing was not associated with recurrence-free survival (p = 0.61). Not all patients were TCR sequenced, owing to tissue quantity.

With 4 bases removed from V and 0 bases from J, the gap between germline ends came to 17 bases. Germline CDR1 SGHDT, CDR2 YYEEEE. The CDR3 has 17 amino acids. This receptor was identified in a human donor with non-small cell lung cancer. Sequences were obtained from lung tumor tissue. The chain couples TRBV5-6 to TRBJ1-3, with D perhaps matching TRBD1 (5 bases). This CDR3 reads CASSLLPGTDSGNTIYF. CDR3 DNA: TGTGCCAGCAGCCTACTTCCTGGGACCGACTCTGGAAACACCATATATTTT.